The 13 T cell receptor beta chains listed next were all sequenced from one sample in a study of blood T cell repertoires in COVID-19. Generated by immunoSEQ multiplex PCR, the TCRdb table keeps only in-frame clones and is missing some. The table has 150,000 or so clones, around 91% seen once. Sequencing used peripheral blood. The receptors stem from a man aged 18-30 years with COVID-19, enrolled during active disease.

Of note for this clone: The germline gene is not matched at one end of the junction; a read error may be the cause. The chain has TRBV2 and TRBJ2-1; no definite D call. CDR1 is SNHLY, CDR2 FYNNEI, per germline. This CDR3 comprises 11 residues. The CDR3 nucleotides are TGTGCCAAGAACTCCTACGATGAGCAGTTCTTC. It yields the protein CAKNSYDEQFF.

The table lists this clone with a count of one. The J gene is TRBJ2-1, the V gene TRBV27; TRBD1 agrees at 7 bases. The CDR3 extends over 17 amino acids. Looked up from germline, CDR1 is MNHEY and CDR2 is SMNVEV (reference sequence). V trimming: 4 bases; J trimming: 0 bases; junction bases outside the gene matches: 9. The CDR3 sequence is CASSSLQSGGSYNEQFF. The CDR3 DNA reads TGTGCCAGCAGTTCACTACAATCAGGGGGCTCCTACAATGAGCAGTTCTTC.

This chain uses TRBV18 with TRBJ1-5; 7 bases are a match to TRBD1. The CDR3 length is 16 residues. Germline-derived CDR1 and CDR2 are KGHSH and LQKENI. Trimming cost V 3 bases and J 7 bases; bases outside gene matches: 12. In DNA, the CDR3 is TGTGCCAGCTCACCTAGTGGGACAGAGGTATTACAGCCCCAGCATTTT. Protein: CASSPSGTEVLQPQHF.

The chain carries TRBV11-3 and TRBJ2-1; maybe TRBD1 (6 bases). The CDR3 sequence is 14 residues long. Per germline, CDR1 SGHNT and CDR2 YENEEA. The ends were cut back, 4 bases at V and 1 base at J, with 8 bases in the middle. The CDR3 DNA reads as TGTGCCAGCAGCTCGGACAGTTCCTACAATGAGCAGTTCTTC. It is translated as CASSSDSSYNEQFF.

This chain uses TRBV9 with TRBJ2-3; the D gene is possibly TRBD1 (6 bases). The V gene lost 2 bases and the J gene lost 1 base, with 11 bases spanning the gap. CDR3 length: 15 amino acids. Germline values: CDR1 SGDLS, CDR2 YYNGEE. CDR3 nucleotide sequence: TGTGCCAGCAGCGTTCGCGACAGGCGCACAGATACGCAGTATTTT. Protein product: CASSVRDRRTDTQYF.

This rearrangement joins TRBV5-5 to TRBJ2-2; D call uncertain. The V and J ends lost 0 bases and 0 bases respectively, with 9 bases between them. From germline, CDR1 is SGHKS and CDR2 YYEKEE (reference sequence). This CDR3 comprises 16 residues. This chain's CDR3 is CASSLVRSANTGELFF. The CDR3 DNA reads as TGTGCCAGCAGCTTGGTTCGGAGCGCGAACACCGGGGAGCTGTTTTTT.

The chain employs TRBV4-2 and TRBJ2-7, with 8 nucleotides matching TRBD1. The CDR3 runs to 16 residues. The junction had 7 bases not matched to a gene; V was cut back by 0 bases and J by 3 bases. Germline CDR1 is LGHNA and CDR2 is YNFKEQ. The CDR3 here is CASSQDLTGGGYEQYF. CDR3 in DNA: TGTGCCAGCAGCCAAGATCTCACAGGGGGTGGCTACGAGCAGTACTTC.

This rearrangement joins TRBV6-2 or TRBV6-3 to TRBJ2-1; 9 bases are shared with TRBD1. CDR3 length: 17 amino acids. CDR1 and CDR2 (germline): MNHEY, SVGEGT. V dropped 5 bases and J dropped 5; count of bases not matched to a gene: 13. The CDR3 bases are TGTGCCAGCAGTCCGGGGCCGTGGAGACAGGGGGACAATGAGCAGTTCTTC. Its translation: CASSPGPWRQGDNEQFF.

The V call is TRBV5-1, the J call TRBJ1-1; possibly TRBD1 for D (6 bases). Germline V gene data show CDR1 as SGHRS and CDR2 as YFSETQ. The CDR3 covers 15 residues. V gave up 0 bases and J gave up 1 base, with 10 bases separating them. The CDR3 loop is CASSLVIQGNTEAFF. CDR3 nucleotides: TGCGCCAGCAGCTTGGTTATACAGGGGAACACTGAAGCTTTCTTT.

The chain recombines TRBV28 with TRBJ1-2; 8 nucleotides agree with TRBD1. This CDR3 has 15 amino acids. The germline gives CDR1 MDHEN, CDR2 SYDVKM. With V trimmed by 1 base and J by 4 bases, 5 bases remained unmatched. CDR3 in amino acids: CASSLFGTGVYGYTF. The CDR3, as DNA: TGTGCCAGCAGTTTATTCGGGACAGGCGTCTATGGCTACACCTTC.

The CDR3 here is CASPQGEGLAHTGELFF. CDR3 DNA sequence: TGCGCCAGCCCCCAGGGGGAAGGACTAGCTCACACCGGGGAGCTGTTTTTT. This rearrangement joins TRBV23-1 to TRBJ2-2, with D tentatively TRBD2 (8 bases). TRBV23-1 is given ORF status, its function remaining uncertain. The CDR3 covers 17 residues. The V gene lost 8 bases and the J gene lost 3 bases, with 22 bases spanning the gap.

The rearrangement links TRBV18 to TRBJ2-7; 7 bases match TRBD2. V lost 6 bases to trimming and J lost 0 bases; unmatched junction nucleotides: 8. The CDR3 is made up of 15 amino acids. Germline-derived CDR1 and CDR2 are KGHSH and LQKENI. CDR3 nucleotide sequence: TGTGCCAGCTCCCTTGATAGCGGGTTCTCCTACGAGCAGTACTTC. It yields the protein CASSLDSGFSYEQYF.

The chain carries TRBV30 and TRBJ2-5; perhaps TRBD1 as D (6 bases). CDR3 length: 14 amino acids. Germline CDR1 GTSNPN, CDR2 SVGIG (reference sequence). V lost 0 bases to trimming and J lost 5 bases, with 13 bases between them. This chain's CDR3 is CAWSVIGGYETQYF. Here the CDR3 DNA reads TGTGCCTGGAGTGTAATTGGGGGCTACGAGACCCAGTACTTC.